Below, 20 T cell receptor beta chains from the same sample are listed, as sequenced in a study of blood T cell repertoires in COVID-19. The repertoire was sequenced with immunoSEQ multiplex PCR; TCRdb's copy has only in-frame clones and lacks some. Here the sample spans under 250,000 clones, 85% being singletons. The sample comprised peripheral blood. These receptors all come from a woman aged 70-85 years with COVID-19, enrolled during active disease.

This clone was counted only a few times. This chain links TRBV6-5 with TRBJ1-2; 7 bases line up with TRBD1. V lost 1 base to trimming and J lost 3 bases; unmatched junction nucleotides: 8. The germline V gene encodes CDR1 MNHEY and CDR2 SVGAGI. The CDR3 extends over 16 amino acids. As DNA, the CDR3 is TGTGCCAGCAGTTACTATTCGACAGGGCCTCACTATGGCTACACCTTC. Its translation is CASSYYSTGPHYGYTF.

V usage is TRBV7-9 and J usage is TRBJ2-7, with 9 positions matching TRBD1. V was pared by 7 bases and J by 2 bases, with 6 bases of the junction left unmatched. Germline CDR1 is SEHNR and CDR2 is FQNEAQ (reference sequence). This CDR3 comprises 14 residues. CDR3 residues: CASTDRQGAYEQYF. CDR3 DNA: TGTGCCAGCACCGACAGACAGGGGGCCTACGAGCAGTACTTC.

This chain uses TRBV27 with TRBJ1-5; 8 bases match TRBD1. V lost 4 bases, J lost 4 bases, and 6 bases stayed unmatched. Germline CDR1 is MNHEY and CDR2 is SMNVEV (reference sequence). The CDR3 sequence is 15 residues long. Here the CDR3 DNA reads TGTGCCAGCAGTTACGGGACAGGCCCAAATCAGCCCCAGCATTTT. Its translation is CASSYGTGPNQPQHF.

V and J are TRBV7-2 and TRBJ2-3, with 8 positions matching TRBD2. The CDR3 runs to 14 residues. Germline CDR1 SGHTA, CDR2 FQGNSA. Unmatched junction bases numbered 2, after V lost 1 base and J lost 5 bases. Written as DNA, the CDR3 is TGTGCCAGCAGCTTAGGAGCGGGGGTAGATACGCAGTATTTT. Translating it yields CASSLGAGVDTQYF.

This clone was picked up one time. The gene calls are TRBV5-3 and TRBJ1-3; D is possibly TRBD1 (5 bases). TRBV5-3 counts as an open reading frame of uncertain function. This CDR3 comprises 17 residues. Trimming took off 4 bases at V and 2 bases at J, with 19 bases between the two ends. The chain's CDR3 is CARSIHDRYSAGNTIYF. CDR3 coding DNA: TGTGCCAGAAGCATTCACGACAGATACAGCGCTGGAAACACCATATATTTT.

V gene TRBV5-4 combines with J gene TRBJ2-2; 8 bases line up with TRBD2. The CDR3 sequence is 15 residues long. V shed 0 bases, J shed 9 bases, and the junction held 7 bases outside the gene matches. Germline CDR1 reads SGHNT; CDR2 reads YYREEE (reference sequence). The CDR3 protein is CASSLAQRESRELFF. The CDR3 bases are TGTGCCAGCAGCTTGGCCCAGCGGGAGAGCAGGGAGCTGTTTTTT.

The V gene is TRBV5-1, the J gene TRBJ2-2; D perhaps matches TRBD2 (6 bases). The CDR3 contains 16 residues. Germline V lookup: CDR1 SGHRS, CDR2 YFSETQ. The ends were cut back, 5 bases at V and 3 bases at J, with 17 bases in the middle. CDR3 sequence: CASRKGGGLDTGELFF. The CDR3 nucleotides are TGCGCCAGCAGAAAGGGTGGAGGGTTGGACACCGGGGAGCTGTTTTTT. Drawing the rest from reference TRBV5-1 and TRBJ2-2, the complete variable domain is KAGVTQTPRYLIKTRGQQVTLSCSPISGHRSVSWYQQTPGQGLQFLFEYFSETQRNKGNFPGRFSGRQFSNSRSEMNVSTLELGDSALYLCASRKGGGLDTGELFFGEGSRLTVL.

The V call is TRBV11-3, the J call TRBJ2-1, with 12 bases fitting TRBD2. Trimming took 3 bases from V and 8 from J; bases not matched to a gene: 5. This CDR3 contains 15 residues. Germline values: CDR1 SGHNT, CDR2 YENEEA. The CDR3: CASSFQGLAGDEQFF. The CDR3 nucleotides read TGTGCCAGCAGCTTCCAGGGACTAGCGGGTGATGAGCAGTTCTTC.

The gene calls are TRBV25-1 and TRBJ2-7; 7 positions agree with TRBD1. This CDR3 has 16 residues. Germline CDR1 reads MGHDK; CDR2 reads SYGVNS. The ends lost 1 base at V and 4 bases at J; junction bases unmatched: 10. As DNA, the CDR3 is TGTGCCAGCAGTGAATTTGCGAGAGGGGGCTTTTACGAGCAGTACTTC. Encoded protein: CASSEFARGGFYEQYF.

The V call is TRBV27, the J call TRBJ2-7, with a tentative D call TRBD1 (6 bases). Germline V gene data show CDR1 as MNHEY and CDR2 as SMNVEV (reference sequence). Deletions cut 0 bases from V and 6 bases from J, with 9 bases between. The CDR3 covers 13 residues. The CDR3 bases are TGTGCCAGCAGTTTATCTGGGGGCGGCGAGCAGTACTTC. It encodes CASSLSGGGEQYF.

The chain carries TRBV6-5 and TRBJ1-1; TRBD1 agrees at 8 bases. The CDR3 runs to 14 residues. V dropped 9 bases and J dropped 3; count of bases not matched to a gene: 9. Germline V CDR1 and CDR2: MNHEY, SVGAGI. The CDR3 DNA reads as TGTGCCAGTCAAACAGGGGGAGGGCACACTGAAGCTTTCTTT. It codes for CASQTGGGHTEAFF.

The genes are TRBV7-2 and TRBJ2-1, with 8 bases that match TRBD2. Germline lookup yields CDR1 SGHTA and CDR2 FQGNSA. J was trimmed by 8 bases and V by 3 bases; bases with no gene match: 15. The CDR3 contains 17 residues. CDR3 protein: CASSFQGIGRAPDEQFF. The CDR3 DNA reads as TGTGCCAGCAGCTTCCAGGGAATCGGGAGGGCCCCCGATGAGCAGTTCTTC.

The rearrangement joins TRBV28 to TRBJ1-1; possible D gene TRBD1, 6 bases. Per the germline V gene, CDR1 is MDHEN and CDR2 is SYDVKM. Trimming shortened V by 3 bases and J by 5 bases, and 19 bases separated the two germline ends. The CDR3 spans 16 residues. CDR3 in amino acids: CASSFSVQGSGTEAFF. The CDR3, as DNA: TGTGCCAGCAGTTTTTCTGTTCAGGGGAGTGGAACTGAAGCTTTCTTT. Variable domain in full (rest from reference TRBV28 and TRBJ1-1): DVKVTQSSRYLVKRTGEKVFLECVQDMDHENMFWYRQDPGLGLRLIYFSYDVKMKEKGDIPEGYSVSREKKERFSLILESASTNQTSMYLCASSFSVQGSGTEAFFGQGTRLTVV.

This clone appeared a single time. This chain connects TRBV5-1 to TRBJ1-2, with TRBD1 matching 9 bases. Germline V gives CDR1 SGHRS, CDR2 YFSETQ. The CDR3 length is 15 residues. The ends lost 0 bases at V and 3 bases at J; junction bases unmatched: 3. CDR3 sequence reads: CASSLGGTGYYGYTF. In DNA form, the CDR3 reads TGCGCCAGCAGCTTGGGCGGGACAGGGTACTATGGCTACACCTTC.

V is TRBV6-2 or TRBV6-3 and J is TRBJ2-7; D call uncertain. CDR1 and CDR2 (germline): MNHEY, SVGEGT. The V and J ends lost 0 bases and 4 bases respectively, with 7 bases between them. The CDR3 length is 13 residues. The CDR3 region is CASSYSTGYEQYF. Written as DNA, the CDR3 is TGTGCCAGCAGTTACTCGACGGGTTACGAGCAGTACTTC.

J is TRBJ2-2 and V is TRBV7-3, with D tentatively TRBD2 (6 bases). The CDR3 contains 15 residues. CDR1 SGHTA and CDR2 FQGTGA come from the germline V gene. The ends were cut back, 5 bases at V and 2 bases at J, with 12 bases in the middle. The CDR3, as DNA: TGTGCCAGCAGCCCAGGACTAATCAACACCGGGGAGCTGTTTTTT. It translates to CASSPGLINTGELFF. The variable domain in full, completed from reference TRBV7-3 and TRBJ2-2, reads GAGVSQTPSNKVTEKGKYVELRCDPISGHTALYWYRQSLGQGPEFLIYFQGTGAADDSGLPNDRFFAVRPEGSVSTLKIQRTERGDSAVYLCASSPGLINTGELFFGEGSRLTVL.

The rearrangement uses TRBV2 and TRBJ2-7, with a tentative D call TRBD2 (6 bases). Germline V gene sequence: CDR1 SNHLY, CDR2 FYNNEI. The CDR3 runs to 13 residues. Trimming stripped 4 bases from V and 3 bases from J, with 10 bases between. The CDR3 bases are TGTGCCAGCAGTGGCGGGACGGTCTACGAGCAGTACTTC. As protein: CASSGGTVYEQYF.

The chain has TRBV10-3 and TRBJ2-3; D is ambiguous. Trimming shortened V by 0 bases and J by 3 bases, and 4 bases separated the two germline ends. CDR1 ENHRY and CDR2 SYGVKD come from the germline V gene. CDR3 length: 13 residues. The CDR3 loop reads CAISESQTDTQYF. The CDR3 nucleotides are TGTGCCATCAGTGAGTCCCAGACAGATACGCAGTATTTT.

The chain links TRBV7-3 to TRBJ2-3; D call uncertain. The CDR3 is 13 residues long. CDR1 is SGHTA and CDR2 is FQGTGA in the germline V gene. Trimming removed 2 bases from V and 2 bases from J, with 5 bases in between. Written as DNA, the CDR3 is TGTGCCAGCAGCTTACAGGTCACAGATACGCAGTATTTT. Its protein product is CASSLQVTDTQYF.

The V call is TRBV24-1, the J call TRBJ1-1, with 12 bases lining up with TRBD1. CDR3 length equals 13 residues. Trimming at V came to 7 bases and at J to 7 bases, leaving 3 bases not matched to a gene. CDR1 is KGHDR and CDR2 is SFDVKD in the germline V gene. The CDR3 nucleotides read TGTGCCACCAGGGGACAGGGGGCAGGTGAAGCTTTCTTT. Its translation is CATRGQGAGEAFF.